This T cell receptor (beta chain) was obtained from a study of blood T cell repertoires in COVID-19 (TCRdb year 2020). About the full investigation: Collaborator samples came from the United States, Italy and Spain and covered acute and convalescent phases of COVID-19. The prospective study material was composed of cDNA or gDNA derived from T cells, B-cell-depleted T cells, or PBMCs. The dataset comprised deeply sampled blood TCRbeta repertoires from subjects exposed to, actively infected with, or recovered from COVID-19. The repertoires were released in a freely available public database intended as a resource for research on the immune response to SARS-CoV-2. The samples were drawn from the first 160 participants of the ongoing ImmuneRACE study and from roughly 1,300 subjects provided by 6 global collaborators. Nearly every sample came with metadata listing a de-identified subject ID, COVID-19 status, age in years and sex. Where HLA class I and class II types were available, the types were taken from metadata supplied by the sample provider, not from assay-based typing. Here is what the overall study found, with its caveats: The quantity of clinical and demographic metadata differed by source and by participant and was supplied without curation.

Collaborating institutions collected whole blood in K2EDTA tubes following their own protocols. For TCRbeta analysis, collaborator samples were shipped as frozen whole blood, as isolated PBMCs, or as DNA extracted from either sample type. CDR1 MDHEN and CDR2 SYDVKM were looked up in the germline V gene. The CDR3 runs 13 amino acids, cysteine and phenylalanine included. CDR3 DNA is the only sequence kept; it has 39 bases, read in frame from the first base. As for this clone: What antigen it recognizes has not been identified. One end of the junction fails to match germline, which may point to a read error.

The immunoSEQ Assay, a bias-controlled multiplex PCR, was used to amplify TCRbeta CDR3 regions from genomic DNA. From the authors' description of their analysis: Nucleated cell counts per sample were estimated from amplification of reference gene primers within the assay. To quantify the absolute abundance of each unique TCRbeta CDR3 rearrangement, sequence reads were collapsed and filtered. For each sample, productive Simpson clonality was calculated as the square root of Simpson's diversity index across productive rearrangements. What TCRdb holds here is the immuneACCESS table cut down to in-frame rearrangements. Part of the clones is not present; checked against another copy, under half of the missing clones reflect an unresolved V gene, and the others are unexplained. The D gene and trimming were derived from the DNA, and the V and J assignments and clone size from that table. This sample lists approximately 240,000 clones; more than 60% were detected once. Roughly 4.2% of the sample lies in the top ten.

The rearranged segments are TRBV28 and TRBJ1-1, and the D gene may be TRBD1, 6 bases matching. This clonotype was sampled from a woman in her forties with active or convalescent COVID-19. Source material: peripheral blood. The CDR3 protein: CASSLGRGLGQVF. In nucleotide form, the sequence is TGTGCCAGCAGTTTGGGCAGGGGATTGGGCCAGGTCTTT. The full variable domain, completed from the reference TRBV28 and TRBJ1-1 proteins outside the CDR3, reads DVKVTQSSRYLVKRTGEKVFLECVQDMDHENMFWYRQDPGLGLRLIYFSYDVKMKEKGDIPEGYSVSREKKERFSLILESASTNQTSMYLCASSLGRGLGQVFGQGTRLTVV.